This entry lists 30 T cell receptor beta chains sequenced from one sample in a study of blood T cells in healthy people across ages. The use of a sample-barcoded 5' primer and a J-beta primer mix characterized a second PCR of about 6 to 11 cycles. TCRdb analysed the 5' RACE reads with MiXCR anew, one entry per CDR3 protein. The sample lists about 780,000 distinct CDR3 sequences, less than 60% occurring once. Material for sequencing was blood. The receptors were gathered from a man at least 80 years old in good health.

The count of this clonotype is one. The CDR3 DNA is TGTGCCAGCTCACTGGAGACTAGTCTAGTCAATGAACAGTACTTC. Its translation is CASSLETSLVNEQYF. V usage is TRBV18 and J usage is TRBJ2-7, with D possibly matching TRBD2 (6 bases). The CDR3 totals 15 residues. The V gene's germline CDR1 is KGHSH and CDR2 LQKENI. V lost 4 bases, J lost 10 bases, and 23 bases lay in between.

This clonotype was observed a few times. This chain links TRBV7-2 with TRBJ2-5, with a tentative D call TRBD1 (7 bases). The CDR3 extends over 14 amino acids. The V gene lost 2 bases and the J gene lost 4 bases, with 11 bases spanning the gap. The germline V gene has CDR1 SGHTA and CDR2 FQGNSA. The chain's CDR3 is CASSLQGGRETQYF. The CDR3 DNA sequence: TGTGCCAGCAGCTTACAGGGGGGAAGAGAGACCCAGTACTTC.

The V and J genes are TRBV27 and TRBJ2-5; D uncertain. Germline V gives CDR1 MNHEY, CDR2 SMNVEV (reference sequence). CDR3 size: 14 residues. Between the trimmed V and J ends, which lost 1 base and 5 bases, there was a span of 11 bases. CDR3 DNA sequence: TGTGCCAGCAGTTTATTGTATGGTGAGGAGACCCAGTACTTC. Protein sequence: CASSLLYGEETQYF.

This chain connects TRBV20-1 to TRBJ2-1; 7 bases are shared with TRBD2. Germline CDR1 reads DFQATT; CDR2 reads SNEGSKA (reference sequence). The length of the CDR3 is 15 residues. The ends lost 6 bases at V and 8 bases at J; junction bases unmatched: 16. The CDR3, as DNA: TGCAGTGCCCCAAAGGGGTGGGGCGGGAGAGATGAGCAGTTCTTC. This gives the protein CSAPKGWGGRDEQFF.

Points on this clonotype: Being one base from a much bigger clone, this may be a read error. The rearrangement joins TRBV20-1 to TRBJ2-7; the match to TRBD1 covers 11 bases. V lost 5 bases and J lost 7; bases outside the gene matches: 10. The germline gives CDR1 DFQATT, CDR2 SNEGSKA (reference sequence). This CDR3 region has 14 residues. The CDR3 DNA is TGCAGTGCTGCCGGGACAGGGGGTATCTATGAGCAGTACTTC. Translated: CSAAGTGGIYEQYF.

This clonotype has just a few counts. V is TRBV20-1 and J is TRBJ2-4; 10 nucleotides match TRBD2. From germline, CDR1 is DFQATT and CDR2 SNEGSKA (reference sequence). J lost 8 bases, V lost 5 bases, and 9 bases had no gene match. The CDR3 is 14 amino acids. The CDR3 nucleotides read TGCAGTGCTCTAAATCGAGCGGGAGGGGACATTCAGTACTTC. This gives the protein CSALNRAGGDIQYF.

This clonotype was detected once. This chain links TRBV5-5 with TRBJ2-7; D gene unclear. V lost 0 bases and J 3 bases, leaving 13 bases between the germline ends. Germline V gene sequence: CDR1 SGHKS, CDR2 YYEKEE (reference sequence). This CDR3 has 15 residues. The CDR3 sequence: CASSLEISPIYEQYF. As DNA, the CDR3 is TGTGCCAGCAGCTTGGAGATCAGCCCGATCTACGAGCAGTACTTC.

About this clonotype: The germline gene is not matched at one end of the junction; a read error may be the cause. The chain links TRBV5-1 to TRBJ2-5; D is perhaps TRBD1 (6 bases). Germline CDR1 is SGHRS and CDR2 is YFSETQ. There are 13 residues in the CDR3. The CDR3 DNA is TGCGCCAGCAGCCTCAGGGGTTTTGAGACCAAGTACTTC. Encoded protein: CASSLRGFETKYF.

This clonotype was detected once. This chain links TRBV5-1 with TRBJ2-7; TRBD2 is a possible D gene (6 bases). The V end was cut by 6 bases, the J end by 0 bases, with 10 bases between. This CDR3 comprises 13 residues. Germline assignment: CDR1 SGHRS and CDR2 YFSETQ. This CDR3 is CASTKAGSYEQYF. The DNA for the CDR3 is TGCGCCAGCACGAAAGCGGGCTCCTACGAGCAGTACTTC.

This clonotype was picked up a small number of times. V gene TRBV7-8 combines with J gene TRBJ2-7; 9 bases map to TRBD1. The CDR3 is 16 amino acids. In germline, CDR1 is SGHVS, CDR2 FQNEAQ. V lost 0 bases, J lost 2 bases, and 5 bases stayed unmatched. The CDR3 DNA follows: TGTGCCAGCAGCTTAGCAGGGACAGGGAGAACCTACGAGCAGTACTTC. Translated: CASSLAGTGRTYEQYF.

The genes are TRBV5-1 and TRBJ1-3; D perhaps matches TRBD1 (6 bases). V was pared by 1 base and J by 0 bases, with 11 bases between. The CDR3 runs 16 residues. Germline V gene lookup returns CDR1 SGHRS and CDR2 YFSETQ. CDR3 sequence reads: CASSLTGGGSGNTIYF. DNA of the CDR3: TGCGCCAGCAGCTTGACAGGAGGGGGCTCTGGAAACACCATATATTTT.

In this sample, this clonotype turned up many times. The rearrangement uses TRBV9 and TRBJ1-5, with 7 bases aligning to TRBD1. V shed 3 bases and J 2 bases; nucleotides not matched to a gene: 5. The CDR3 consists of 15 residues. Germline CDR1 SGDLS, CDR2 YYNGEE. The CDR3 sequence is CASSATTGGNQPQHF. The CDR3 nucleotides are TGTGCCAGCAGCGCCACTACAGGGGGCAATCAGCCCCAGCATTTT.

The chain couples TRBV19 to TRBJ2-6; 7 bases line up with TRBD1. Germline V lookup: CDR1 LNHDA, CDR2 SQIVND (reference sequence). V shed 4 bases, J shed 3 bases, and the junction held 3 bases outside the gene matches. This CDR3 comprises 15 residues. CDR3 coding DNA: TGTGCCAGTAGTAGAGACAGGGATGGGGCCAACGTCCTGACTTTC. Amino acid sequence: CASSRDRDGANVLTF.

The rearrangement links TRBV10-3 to TRBJ2-3, with 10 bases identical to TRBD2. V lost 3 bases, J lost 1 base, and 7 bases stayed unmatched. CDR1 ENHRY and CDR2 SYGVKD come from the germline V gene. This CDR3 comprises 17 residues. CDR3 bases: TGTGCCATCAGTGATCCCAAGACTAGCGGGTGCACAGATACGCAGTATTTT. This codes for CAISDPKTSGCTDTQYF.

Notes on this clonotype: A single base separates this from a much larger clone, so it may be a read error. The gene calls are TRBV18 and TRBJ2-7; unclear D gene. TRBJ2-5 matches the DNA end more closely, so the J call is doubtful. Germline V gives CDR1 KGHSH, CDR2 LQKENI. The CDR3 sequence is 12 residues long. The CDR3 DNA sequence: TGTGTCAGCTCATCAGGAGTGGAGACCCAGTACTTC. It encodes CVSSSGVETQYF.

The gene calls are TRBV12-3 or TRBV12-4 and TRBJ1-5, with TRBD1 identical over 7 bases. This CDR3 region has 14 residues. Trimming removed 5 bases from V and 4 bases from J; junction bases left unmatched: 5. The CDR3 DNA follows: TGTGCCAGCAGTGGGACAGTCCAAAATCAGCCCCAGCATTTT. Protein sequence: CASSGTVQNQPQHF.

This clonotype was seen ten or more times. The J gene is TRBJ2-7, the V gene TRBV12-3 or TRBV12-4; 9 bases match TRBD1. V lost 4 bases and J lost 2; bases outside the gene matches: 6. The CDR3 covers 15 residues. The CDR3, as DNA: TGTGCCAGCAGTTCCAGGGACAGGGTCACCTACGAGCAGTACTTC. Translating gives CASSSRDRVTYEQYF.

The chain uses TRBV18 and TRBJ1-5; 8 nucleotides line up with TRBD1. Germline values: CDR1 KGHSH, CDR2 LQKENI. The CDR3 extends over 15 amino acids. V dropped 3 bases and J dropped 6; count of bases not matched to a gene: 7. The CDR3, as DNA: TGTGCCAGCTCACCGACGACAGGGGCTGGTCAGCCCCAGCATTTT. This gives the protein CASSPTTGAGQPQHF.

This chain joins TRBV20-1 and TRBJ2-5; D remains unclear. V was pared by 0 bases and J by 2 bases, with 4 bases between. The CDR3 length is 12 residues. CDR1 DFQATT and CDR2 SNEGSKA come from the germline V gene (reference sequence). The CDR3, as DNA: TGCAGTGCTAGAGATACTCAAGAGACCCAGTACTTC. It encodes CSARDTQETQYF.

The table lists this clonotype with many counts. V and J are TRBV28 and TRBJ2-4; D not certain. Germline-derived CDR1 and CDR2 are MDHEN and SYDVKM. V shed 6 bases and J shed 0 bases, with 12 bases lying between them. The CDR3 is made up of 15 amino acids. In DNA form, the CDR3 reads TGTGCCAGCAGCCTCAGACACCTAGCCAAAAACATTCAGTACTTC. It encodes CASSLRHLAKNIQYF.

V is TRBV7-2 and J is TRBJ2-5, with 7 bases matching TRBD2. This CDR3 has 13 residues. CDR1 and CDR2 from the germline V gene are SGHTA and FQGNSA. The V gene end was trimmed by 5 bases and the J gene end by 13 bases; junction bases not matched to a gene: 13. The CDR3 DNA reads as TGTGCCAGCAGCCTTAGCGGGCCGACGACCGGGTACTTC. It specifies CASSLSGPTTGYF.

This sequence joins TRBV5-1 and TRBJ2-3, with D perhaps matching TRBD2 (6 bases). Germline CDR1 and CDR2: SGHRS and YFSETQ. The CDR3 is 13 amino acids. Trimming removed 4 bases at V and 4 bases at J, with 10 bases between. The CDR3 DNA reads as TGCGCCAGCAGCGGGGGACTTTCAGATACGCAGTATTTT. It yields the protein CASSGGLSDTQYF.

A single count supports this clonotype. The J gene is TRBJ1-1, the V gene TRBV25-1, with D uncertain. The germline V gene has CDR1 MGHDK and CDR2 SYGVNS. The CDR3 has 14 residues. Deletions cut 1 base from V and 4 bases from J, with 10 bases between. The chain's CDR3 is CASSELKGPTEAFF. The CDR3 bases are TGTGCCAGCAGTGAATTGAAGGGCCCCACTGAAGCTTTCTTT.

This clonotype was counted only a few times. In DNA form, the CDR3 reads TGTGCCAGCAGTTTTCACGGTACGCAGTATTTT. Amino acid sequence: CASSFHGTQYF. This chain links TRBV27 with TRBJ2-3; unclear D gene. This CDR3 is built from 11 residues. Germline V gives CDR1 MNHEY, CDR2 SMNVEV (reference sequence). V shed 3 bases and J shed 8 bases, with 6 bases lying between them.

This clonotype was seen a handful of times. The chain carries TRBV5-1 and TRBJ2-7; 9 positions match TRBD1. The germline V gene has CDR1 SGHRS and CDR2 YFSETQ. The V gene end was trimmed by 1 base and the J gene end by 1 base; junction bases not matched to a gene: 6. The CDR3 sequence is 16 residues long. The CDR3 sequence: CASSLSTGGSSYEQYF. For the CDR3, the DNA is TGCGCCAGCAGCTTGAGTACAGGGGGCTCTTCCTACGAGCAGTACTTC.

The V and J genes are TRBV7-2 and TRBJ1-4; D call uncertain. Looked up from germline, CDR1 is SGHTA and CDR2 is FQGNSA. The CDR3 is made up of 15 amino acids. Trimming took off 1 base at V and 4 bases at J, with 10 bases between the two ends. In DNA form, the CDR3 reads TGTGCCAGCAGCTTAGGAGGTCGGCTTAATGAAAAACTGTTTTTT. This encodes CASSLGGRLNEKLFF. Looking up the rest from reference TRBV7-2 and TRBJ1-4 gives the full variable domain: GAGVSQSPSNKVTEKGKDVELRCDPISGHTALYWYRQSLGQGLEFLIYFQGNSAPDKSGLPSDRFSAERTGGSVSTLTIQRTQQEDSAVYLCASSLGGRLNEKLFFGSGTQLSVL.

The CDR3 region is CSALRANGGEQYF. As DNA, the CDR3 is TGCAGTGCTCTCAGGGCCAATGGAGGCGAGCAGTACTTC. V is TRBV20-1 and J is TRBJ2-7; TRBD1 or TRBD2 may be the D gene (5 bases each). The CDR3 is 13 residues long. Germline V lookup: CDR1 DFQATT, CDR2 SNEGSKA (reference sequence). V lost 5 bases, J lost 6 bases, and 17 bases lay in between.

This chain connects TRBV28 to TRBJ2-7; D is possibly TRBD2 (6 bases). The J call may be in error: the DNA end matches TRBJ2-5 better. This CDR3 is built from 13 residues. The germline V gene encodes CDR1 MDHEN and CDR2 SYDVKM. The DNA of the CDR3 is TGTGCCAGCAGTTTAGGTATCGGGGGGACCCAGTACTTC. This gives the protein CASSLGIGGTQYF.

This clonotype has at least ten counts. This chain connects TRBV29-1 to TRBJ2-1; D is tentatively TRBD1 or TRBD2 (6 bases each). V was cut by 5 bases and J by 2 bases, with 10 bases left in between. The CDR3 sequence is 13 residues long. CDR1 is SQVTM and CDR2 is ANQGSEA in the germline V gene. The CDR3 DNA reads TGCAGCGTTTGGGGGGCGACCTACAATGAGCAGTTCTTC. Amino acids: CSVWGATYNEQFF.

V usage is TRBV29-1 and J usage is TRBJ2-4; no clear D. TRBJ2-5 explains the end of the DNA better; the J call may be wrong. This CDR3 contains 12 residues. Germline V CDR1 and CDR2: SQVTM, ANQGSEA. The DNA of the CDR3 is TGCAGCGTTGAGGAGCACATGGAGACCCAGTACTTC. It yields the protein CSVEEHMETQYF.